These 20 T cell receptor beta chains share one sample of origin, sequenced in a study of cytomegalovirus exposure and HLA in healthy donors. The PCR was carried out with 60 Vbeta primers and 13 Jbeta primers. Sequencing used immunoSEQ multiplex PCR; TCRdb keeps in-frame clones, though not all of them. The data contain 140,000 or so clones, approximately 65% of them singletons. Sequenced input: PBMCs. The receptor source for this set is a woman in her sixties in good health and CMV-seronegative.

In its sample, this clone was seen a few times. V is TRBV7-2 and J is TRBJ2-3; 9 bases match TRBD1. The V gene end was trimmed by 0 bases and the J gene end by 5 bases; junction bases not matched to a gene: 12. Germline CDR1 and CDR2: SGHTA and FQGNSA. The length of the CDR3 is 18 residues. CDR3 residues: CASSLAQGGTGRRDTQYF. The CDR3 nucleotides read TGTGCCAGCAGCTTAGCCCAAGGTGGGACAGGGAGGAGAGATACGCAGTATTTT.

This chain links TRBV28 with TRBJ2-1; TRBD2 might be the D (5 bases). CDR1 and CDR2 from the germline V gene are MDHEN and SYDVKM. Trimming removed 6 bases at V and 9 bases at J, with 15 bases between. The CDR3 runs to 13 residues. The DNA of the CDR3 is TGTGCCAGCAGCCTGCGTCATGCGGGTGAGCAGTTCTTC. Its protein is CASSLRHAGEQFF.

V is TRBV14 and J is TRBJ1-1, with a possible D match to TRBD1 (6 bases). V gave up 2 bases and J gave up 10 bases, with 20 bases separating them. Germline assignment: CDR1 SGHDN and CDR2 FVKESK. This CDR3 contains 15 residues. The CDR3 reads CASSQNRAGVPGAFF. Written as DNA, the CDR3 is TGTGCCAGCAGCCAAAACAGGGCAGGGGTGCCGGGAGCTTTCTTT.

The V call is TRBV19, the J call TRBJ1-3, with D possibly matching TRBD1 (5 bases). The V and J ends lost 2 bases and 0 bases respectively, with 14 bases between them. This CDR3 contains 17 residues. Looked up from germline, CDR1 is LNHDA and CDR2 is SQIVND (reference sequence). As DNA, the CDR3 is TGTGCCAGTAGTATAACAGGTTTTTCGACCTCTGGAAACACCATATATTTT. It specifies CASSITGFSTSGNTIYF.

The chain has TRBV5-4 and TRBJ2-3, with 8 bases fitting TRBD2. The V and J ends lost 0 bases and 11 bases, in that order; junction bases with no gene match: 8. Germline CDR1 and CDR2: SGHNT and YYREEE (reference sequence). The CDR3 loop spans 14 amino acids. CDR3 in amino acids: CASSLARGGPGQYF. DNA of the CDR3: TGTGCCAGCAGCTTGGCCCGGGGGGGGCCCGGGCAGTATTTT.

This chain joins TRBV10-1 and TRBJ2-1; 8 bases are shared with TRBD2. CDR1 WNHNN and CDR2 SYGVQD come from the germline V gene (reference sequence). V shed 6 bases and J 2 bases; nucleotides not matched to a gene: 6. The length of the CDR3 is 15 residues. CDR3 amino acids: CASSELAAPYNEQFF. The DNA for the CDR3 is TGCGCCAGCAGCGAACTAGCGGCGCCCTACAATGAGCAGTTCTTC.

The CDR3 nucleotides are TGTGCCAGCAGTCTCGATCGGACTAGCGGGAGGAATGAGCAGTTCTTC. Its translation: CASSLDRTSGRNEQFF. The genes are TRBV28 and TRBJ2-1; 14 nucleotides agree with TRBD2. Losses at the gene ends were 5 bases for V and 7 bases for J; bases not matched to a gene: 7. The germline CDR1 and CDR2 sequences are MDHEN and SYDVKM. This CDR3 is built from 16 residues. The full variable domain, completed using reference TRBV28 and TRBJ2-1, is DVKVTQSSRYLVKRTGEKVFLECVQDMDHENMFWYRQDPGLGLRLIYFSYDVKMKEKGDIPEGYSVSREKKERFSLILESASTNQTSMYLCASSLDRTSGRNEQFFGPGTRLTVL.

This clone turned up a few times. V and J are TRBV5-1 and TRBJ2-4, with D possibly TRBD1 on 5 matching bases. CDR3 length: 11 residues. Germline CDR1 and CDR2: SGHRS and YFSETQ. Trimming took off 3 bases at V and 7 bases at J, with 5 bases between the two ends. The CDR3 sequence is CASSSGNIQYF. DNA for the CDR3: TGCGCCAGCAGCTCAGGGAACATTCAGTACTTC.

The chain combines TRBV6-1 with TRBJ2-1; 9 bases are a match to TRBD2. CDR1 is MNHNS, CDR2 SASEGT, per germline. The V gene end was trimmed by 3 bases and the J gene end by 4 bases; junction bases not matched to a gene: 4. This CDR3 contains 15 residues. CDR3 protein: CASSEGLAIYNEQFF. The DNA of the CDR3 is TGTGCCAGCAGTGAGGGACTAGCAATTTACAATGAGCAGTTCTTC.

This clone was picked up a small number of times. The chain couples TRBV7-2 to TRBJ1-3, with 7 bases identical to TRBD1. CDR1 is SGHTA and CDR2 is FQGNSA in the germline V gene. The CDR3 is made up of 15 amino acids. Unmatched junction bases numbered 3, after V lost 2 bases and J lost 2 bases. This CDR3 is CASSLQGGTGNTIYF. The CDR3 coding sequence is TGTGCCAGCAGCTTACAGGGGGGCACTGGAAACACCATATATTTT.

CDR3 in amino acids: CASSLEGLGGQYF. CDR3 sequence (DNA): TGCGCCAGCAGCTTGGAGGGACTAGGTGGGCAGTATTTT. This sequence joins TRBV5-1 and TRBJ2-3; TRBD2 agrees at 8 bases. CDR1 and CDR2 (germline): SGHRS, YFSETQ. Germline trimming cut 0 bases from V and 11 bases from J; bases unmatched to any gene: 5. CDR3 length: 13 residues. Full variable domain (outside the CDR3, taken from reference TRBV5-1 and TRBJ2-3): KAGVTQTPRYLIKTRGQQVTLSCSPISGHRSVSWYQQTPGQGLQFLFEYFSETQRNKGNFPGRFSGRQFSNSRSEMNVSTLELGDSALYLCASSLEGLGGQYFGPGTRLTVL.

The chain has TRBV7-3 and TRBJ1-1; the D is unclear. V was clipped by 6 bases and J by 7 bases, with 15 bases between them. Germline loops: CDR1 SGHTA, CDR2 FQGTGA. The CDR3 contains 13 residues. In DNA, the CDR3 is TGTGCCAGCAGTCCCTCCCGTGATAGTGAAGCTTTCTTT. It yields the protein CASSPSRDSEAFF.

For this clone: The sample carries other DNA sequences with the same CDR3. This sequence joins TRBV5-4 and TRBJ2-5, with D tentatively TRBD1 (5 bases). The CDR3 totals 13 residues. The germline V gene encodes CDR1 SGHNT and CDR2 YYREEE (reference sequence). V was shortened by 1 base and J by 5 bases, with 9 bases between the two germline ends. The CDR3 loop reads CASSLWAGETQYF. As DNA, the CDR3 is TGTGCCAGCAGCTTGTGGGCAGGGGAGACCCAGTACTTC.

This clone was counted many times. The chain's CDR3 is CASTLADSETQYF. DNA of the CDR3: TGCGCCAGCACTCTAGCTGATTCAGAGACCCAGTACTTC. V and J are TRBV5-1 and TRBJ2-5; D might be TRBD2 (5 bases). The ends were cut back, 6 bases at V and 4 bases at J, with 13 bases in the middle. The CDR3 extends over 13 amino acids. Germline values: CDR1 SGHRS, CDR2 YFSETQ. The variable domain in full, completed from reference TRBV5-1 and TRBJ2-5, reads KAGVTQTPRYLIKTRGQQVTLSCSPISGHRSVSWYQQTPGQGLQFLFEYFSETQRNKGNFPGRFSGRQFSNSRSEMNVSTLELGDSALYLCASTLADSETQYFGPGTRLLVL.

The chain uses TRBV28 and TRBJ1-5; unclear D gene. Trimming shortened V by 1 base and J by 2 bases, and 9 bases separated the two germline ends. Germline assignment: CDR1 MDHEN and CDR2 SYDVKM. This CDR3 is 15 amino acids long. The CDR3 DNA follows: TGTGCCAGCAGTTTATTGGCAGTGGGCAATCAGCCCCAGCATTTT. It codes for CASSLLAVGNQPQHF. Using reference TRBV28 and TRBJ1-5 for the parts outside the CDR3, the full variable domain is DVKVTQSSRYLVKRTGEKVFLECVQDMDHENMFWYRQDPGLGLRLIYFSYDVKMKEKGDIPEGYSVSREKKERFSLILESASTNQTSMYLCASSLLAVGNQPQHFGDGTRLSIL.

The V gene is TRBV15, the J gene TRBJ2-1, with TRBD2 matching 13 bases. This CDR3 contains 17 residues. J lost 8 bases, V lost 0 bases, and 7 bases had no gene match. Per the germline V gene, CDR1 is LNHNV and CDR2 is YYDKDF (reference sequence). For the CDR3, the DNA is TGTGCCACCAGCAGAGATTTTGGACTAGCGGGAGTCCATGAGCAGTTCTTC. It yields the protein CATSRDFGLAGVHEQFF.

The chain combines TRBV4-1 with TRBJ1-4; weak D call: TRBD1 (6 bases). V lost 4 bases to trimming and J lost 4 bases, with 13 bases between them. The CDR3 spans 15 residues. The germline V gene encodes CDR1 MGHRA and CDR2 YSYEKL. The DNA for the CDR3 is TGCGCCAGCAGCCTACAGGGAAACCGTAATGAAAAACTGTTTTTT. It yields the protein CASSLQGNRNEKLFF.

This sequence joins TRBV5-5 and TRBJ2-5, with a weak D call TRBD1 (6 bases). The germline V and J ends were trimmed by 0 bases and 5 bases, with 11 bases remaining between them. Germline-derived CDR1 and CDR2 are SGHKS and YYEKEE (reference sequence). The CDR3 has 14 residues. CDR3 bases: TGTGCCAGCAGCTTGGAAGGACAGTGGGAGACCCAGTACTTC. Translated: CASSLEGQWETQYF.

This clone appeared a single time. This chain uses TRBV18 with TRBJ2-2; 8 bases are shared with TRBD1. Germline V gene lookup returns CDR1 KGHSH and CDR2 LQKENI. V shed 5 bases and J 6 bases; nucleotides not matched to a gene: 8. The CDR3 is 15 amino acids. The CDR3 is CASSGRTGTSGELFF. CDR3 coding DNA: TGTGCCAGCTCAGGAAGGACAGGGACCTCCGGGGAGCTGTTTTTT.

The V and J genes are TRBV7-8 and TRBJ1-3; 9 nucleotides match TRBD1. With V trimmed by 5 bases and J by 4 bases, 12 bases remained unmatched. This CDR3 spans 17 amino acids. The germline V gene encodes CDR1 SGHVS and CDR2 FQNEAQ. The DNA of the CDR3 is TGTGCCAGCAGCCGCCCGACCGGGACAGGGTCAGGAAACACCATATATTTT. Its translation is CASSRPTGTGSGNTIYF.